Shown below are 10 T cell receptor beta chains from a single sample sequenced in a study of T-cell memory formation after mild COVID-19. MiXCR, applied by TCRdb to the 5' RACE reads, yields one record per CDR3 protein. Among over 500,000 distinct CDR3 sequences, 15% to 20% were seen once, and the ten largest hold roughly 7.8%. Sequencing input: PBMCs or a T cell subset sorted from them (not recorded which). The source of these receptors is an adult woman who had mild COVID-19 (a few samples of this study predate the infection). Cell type and time point are not known.

This clonotype was seen at least ten times. The V call is TRBV12-3 or TRBV12-4, the J call TRBJ1-2; maybe TRBD1 (6 bases). The germline V and J ends were trimmed by 7 bases and 8 bases, with 17 bases remaining between them. The CDR3 is made up of 13 amino acids. The CDR3 nucleotides read TGTGCCAGCATCCTCTGGGGGGCGGACGGCTACACCTTC. It yields the protein CASILWGADGYTF.

There are a few counts of this clonotype. The genes are TRBV7-8 and TRBJ1-4; 7 nucleotides align to TRBD1. CDR3 length: 16 residues. Germline-derived CDR1 and CDR2 are SGHVS and FQNEAQ. With V trimmed by 4 bases and J by 2 bases, 7 bases remained unmatched. The CDR3 region is CASSSTGFSTNEKLFF. CDR3 DNA sequence: TGTGCCAGCAGCTCGACAGGGTTCAGTACTAATGAAAAACTGTTTTTT.

The chain recombines TRBV6-2 or TRBV6-3 with TRBJ1-5; D is uncertain. The CDR3 is 18 amino acids. The V gene lost 6 bases and the J gene lost 0 bases, with 21 bases spanning the gap. The germline gives CDR1 MNHEY, CDR2 SVGEGT. CDR3 region: CASSLPGGRKDSNQPQHF. The CDR3 DNA reads as TGTGCCAGCAGCTTGCCCGGTGGCAGGAAAGATAGCAATCAGCCCCAGCATTTT.

The chain is built from TRBV18 and TRBJ2-1; 7 nucleotides match TRBD2. The CDR3 totals 15 residues. The germline V gene encodes CDR1 KGHSH and CDR2 LQKENI. Trimming cost V 3 bases and J 1 base; bases outside gene matches: 3. Here the CDR3 DNA reads TGTGCCAGCTCACCCGGACTAGTGTCCTACAATGAGCAGTTCTTC. Translated: CASSPGLVSYNEQFF. Looking up the rest from reference TRBV18 and TRBJ2-1 gives the full variable domain: NAGVMQNPRHLVRRRGQEARLRCSPMKGHSHVYWYRQLPEEGLKFMVYLQKENIIDESGMPKERFSAEFPKEGPSILRIQQVVRGDSAAYFCASSPGLVSYNEQFFGPGTRLTVL.

This clonotype was counted between two and nine times. The genes are TRBV2 and TRBJ2-3; D not resolved. The germline V gene encodes CDR1 SNHLY and CDR2 FYNNEI. Trimming stripped 2 bases from V and 3 bases from J, with 15 bases between. The CDR3 totals 16 residues. The CDR3 loop is CASSEYDKPRTDTQYF. CDR3 nucleotides: TGTGCCAGCAGTGAATACGACAAACCAAGGACAGATACGCAGTATTTT.

The sample holds a few counts of this clonotype. This sequence joins TRBV5-1 and TRBJ2-5; no definite D call. The CDR3 is made up of 11 amino acids. V was cut by 3 bases and J by 3 bases, with 3 bases left in between. Germline V gene sequence: CDR1 SGHRS, CDR2 YFSETQ. The CDR3 protein is CASSYKETQYF. In DNA form, the CDR3 reads TGCGCCAGCAGCTACAAAGAGACCCAGTACTTC.

V is TRBV12-3 or TRBV12-4 and J is TRBJ2-3; the D is unclear. Trimming pared 8 bases from V and 7 bases from J, leaving 13 bases between. The CDR3 covers 12 residues. The CDR3 DNA follows: TGTGCCAGCGTAATGGGTAGAAATACGCAGTATTTT. This encodes CASVMGRNTQYF.

This clonotype was seen a few times. In nucleotides, the CDR3 is TGTGCCAGCAGTACGCCGACCCGTCGGCAGTATTTT. This encodes CASSTPTRRQYF. The rearrangement links TRBV6-2 or TRBV6-3 to TRBJ2-3; no firm D call. Germline CDR1 reads MNHEY; CDR2 reads SVGEGT. The CDR3 runs 12 residues. The germline V and J ends were trimmed by 5 bases and 11 bases, with 14 bases remaining between them.

The rearrangement links TRBV3-1 to TRBJ2-7, with D possibly being TRBD2 (5 bases). Germline lookup yields CDR1 LGHDT and CDR2 YNNKEL (reference sequence). V lost 9 bases, J lost 2 bases, and 11 bases lay in between. The CDR3 covers 12 residues. In DNA form, the CDR3 reads TGTGCCAGAGGACTGGAGACCTACGAGCAGTACTTC. Its protein is CARGLETYEQYF.

CDR3 in DNA: TGTGCCAGCAGTGATGCCGGGACTAGCGGGGGCCGTTCCTCCTACGAGCAGTACTTC. As protein: CASSDAGTSGGRSSYEQYF. The gene calls are TRBV2 and TRBJ2-7, with 14 bases fitting TRBD2. The V segment lost 3 bases and the J segment 0 bases; nucleotides outside the gene matches: 10. Germline lookup yields CDR1 SNHLY and CDR2 FYNNEI. CDR3 size: 19 residues.